The subject of this entry is one T cell receptor (beta chain). Its target is not known. Using a J-beta primer mix together with a sample-barcoded 5' primer, a second PCR was run for about 6 to 12 cycles. Sequencing recovered at least 2.5 million CDR3-containing paired-end reads from each sample. Via MiXCR, TCRdb re-called the 5' RACE reads, giving one row per CDR3 protein. The sample lists some 1.5 million distinct CDR3 sequences, over 25% occurring once. The data belong to a study of blood T cells in healthy people across ages. Findings and caveats of the study: TCR beta diversity correlated strongly with naive T cell percentage. Age advanced and TCR beta diversity per million T cells fell, roughly linearly.

Germline assignment: CDR1 DFQATT and CDR2 SNEGSKA (reference sequence). V shed 5 bases, J shed 6 bases, and the junction held 6 bases outside the gene matches. This CDR3 is built from 13 residues. The sequence derives from a woman in her twenties or thirties in good health. The sequenced sample consisted of blood. The chain carries TRBV20-1 and TRBJ2-7, with 11 bases identical to TRBD2. The CDR3 protein is CSAPGTSGLEQYF. The CDR3 DNA is TGCAGTGCTCCCGGGACTAGCGGTCTCGAGCAGTACTTC.